This T cell receptor beta chain was sequenced in a study of T cell changes during pregnancy in multiple sclerosis. Germline V gives CDR1 SGHVS, CDR2 FNYEAQ. The CDR3 contains 14 residues. Trimming took 5 bases from V and 2 from J, leaving 13 bases between them. Of note for this clone: Distinct nucleotide sequences in the sample also encode this CDR3.

Only in-frame clones appear in the TCRdb table, and some are missing; sequencing was by immunoSEQ multiplex PCR. Of some 70,000 clones listed, roughly 90% were seen once; the top ten hold over 3.5%. The sequencing used peripheral blood, collected after pregnancy. The source of this sequence is a female donor in good health, enrolled as a control in a pregnancy study. This chain links TRBV7-6 with TRBJ2-7; D not certain. CDR3 protein: CASSPTLATYEQYF. For the CDR3, the DNA is TGTGCCAGCAGCCCGACACTGGCAACCTACGAGCAGTACTTC.